This paragraph reports one TCR beta chain. Breast cancer patients provided tissue from their axillary draining lymph nodes. TCRdb re-derived calls from the multiplex PCR reads in MiXCR, one entry per CDR3 protein. The profile shows approximately 280,000 distinct CDR3 sequences, around 30% of them singletons. Trimming pared 4 bases from V and 11 bases from J, leaving 38 bases between. Germline V gene lookup returns CDR1 KGHDR and CDR2 SFDVKD. The CDR3 covers 21 residues. The data were taken from a study of breast tumors, draining lymph nodes, adjacent tissues. This clonotype was obtained from a female donor with breast cancer. Some clones in this sample may be carry-over from other donors' samples. This chain uses TRBV24-1 with TRBJ1-5; D may be TRBD1 (6 bases). Input material: axillary lymph node tissue. The CDR3 reads CATSDSGIRADTQGPGWAQHF. The CDR3 DNA reads TGTGCCACCAGTGACTCCGGTATACGGGCAGATACGCAGGGGCCGGGTTGGGCCCAGCATTTT.